The 15 T cell receptor beta chains listed next were all sequenced from one sample in a study of CXCR3-negative and CXCR3-positive naive CD8 T cells. Notes on the study in general: TRB CDR3 hydrophobicity was greater in CXCR3-positive naive cells than in CXCR3-negative naive cells.

These receptors lack a known antigen. UMI labels and 5' RACE were used to prepare the TRB cDNA libraries. TCRdb re-called the 5' RACE reads; one entry per CDR3 protein, DNA not given. This repertoire includes 120,000 or so distinct CDR3 sequences. Sequenced: naive CXCR3+ CD8+ T cells from blood. Stated subset: CD45RO-CCR7+CD27+CD95- naive CD8+ T cells expressing CXCR3 (TNR3+). Receptors originate from a human donor in good health. Some clones in this sample may be carry-over from other donors' samples.

The V gene is TRBV7-8, the J gene TRBJ2-1. CDR3 length: 14 amino acids. Germline lookup yields CDR1 SGHVS and CDR2 FQNEAQ. CDR3: CASSLVGRDNEQFF.

The CDR3 region is CAWSDGGIRSTIYF. This chain joins TRBV30 and TRBJ1-3; without DNA, the TCRdb call of TRBD1 cannot be checked. This CDR3 has 14 residues. The germline CDR1 and CDR2 sequences are GTSNPN and SVGIG (reference sequence).

The chain employs TRBV25-1 and TRBJ1-1; TCRdb reports TRBD1, a call that lacks DNA to check it against. The CDR3 has 14 residues. CDR1 is MGHDK, CDR2 SYGVNS, per germline. The CDR3 loop is CASSWGQGNTEAFF.

The chain couples TRBV28 to TRBJ1-4. The CDR3 has 11 residues. From germline, CDR1 is MDHEN and CDR2 SYDVKM. CDR3 protein: CASNRDEKLFF.

The J gene is TRBJ1-1, the V gene TRBV12-3 or TRBV12-4; there is no DNA to check the TCRdb D call of TRBD1. The CDR3 runs to 15 residues. This chain's CDR3 is CASSLERTAVDEAFF.

This chain joins TRBV7-6 and TRBJ2-1. The CDR3 is 15 residues long. Germline loops: CDR1 SGHVS, CDR2 FNYEAQ. The CDR3 reads CASSLDAGLLNEQFF.

The V call is TRBV20-1, the J call TRBJ2-7. This CDR3 has 13 amino acids. CDR1 DFQATT and CDR2 SNEGSKA come from the germline V gene (reference sequence). CDR3 residues: CSASEREPHEQYF.

The chain employs TRBV28 and TRBJ1-2. Looked up from germline, CDR1 is MDHEN and CDR2 is SYDVKM. The CDR3 consists of 14 residues. The CDR3 here is CASSLWNGNYGYTF.

The rearrangement joins TRBV19 to TRBJ1-5. This CDR3 spans 18 amino acids. Per the germline V gene, CDR1 is LNHDA and CDR2 is SQIVND (reference sequence). The CDR3 protein is CASSIDLETILSNQPQHF.

The V call is TRBV19, the J call TRBJ1-5. The germline V gene has CDR1 LNHDA and CDR2 SQIVND (reference sequence). This CDR3 comprises 13 residues. CDR3: CASSMPDNQPQHF.

J is TRBJ2-1 and V is TRBV12-3 or TRBV12-4. CDR3 length: 15 amino acids. CDR3 protein: CASRDTGRAYNEQFF.

The J gene is TRBJ1-5, the V gene TRBV20-1; TCRdb names TRBD1, which stays unverified in the absence of DNA. Germline CDR1 reads DFQATT; CDR2 reads SNEGSKA (reference sequence). The length of the CDR3 is 14 residues. CDR3 region: CSARRDRGNQPQHF.

V and J are TRBV5-6 and TRBJ1-1. This CDR3 region has 15 residues. Germline CDR1 and CDR2: SGHDT and YYEEEE. The CDR3: CASSSTSKMNTEAFF.

This sequence joins TRBV12-3 or TRBV12-4 and TRBJ2-3; the D call from TCRdb, TRBD2, cannot be confirmed without DNA. CDR3 length: 16 residues. CDR3 in amino acids: CASRMTGGPGTDTQYF.

The chain has TRBV19 and TRBJ1-1; TCRdb's D call of TRBD1 is untestable without DNA. This CDR3 spans 14 amino acids. CDR1 is LNHDA and CDR2 is SQIVND in the germline V gene (reference sequence). The CDR3 reads CASSIHRGQAEAFF. Combining the CDR3 with reference TRBV19 and TRBJ1-1 gives the whole variable domain DGGITQSPKYLFRKEGQNVTLSCEQNLNHDAMYWYRQDPGQGLRLIYYSQIVNDFQKGDIAEGYSVSREKKESFPLTVTSAQKNPTAFYLCASSIHRGQAEAFFGQGTRLTVV.